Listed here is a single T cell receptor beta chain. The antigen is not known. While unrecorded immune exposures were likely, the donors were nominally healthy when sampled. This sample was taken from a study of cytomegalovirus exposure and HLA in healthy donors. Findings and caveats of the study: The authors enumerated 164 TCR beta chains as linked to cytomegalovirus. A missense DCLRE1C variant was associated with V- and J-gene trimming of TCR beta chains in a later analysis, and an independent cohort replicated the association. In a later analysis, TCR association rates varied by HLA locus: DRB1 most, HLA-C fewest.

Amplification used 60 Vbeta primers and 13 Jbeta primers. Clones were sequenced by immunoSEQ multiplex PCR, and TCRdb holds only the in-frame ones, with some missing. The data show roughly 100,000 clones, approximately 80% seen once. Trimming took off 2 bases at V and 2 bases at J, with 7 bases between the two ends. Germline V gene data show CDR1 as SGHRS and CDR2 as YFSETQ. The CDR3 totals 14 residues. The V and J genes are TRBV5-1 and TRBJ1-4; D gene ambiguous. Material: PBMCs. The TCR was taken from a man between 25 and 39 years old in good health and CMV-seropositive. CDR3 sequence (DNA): TGCGCCAGCAGCTTAGGAGGGACTAATGAAAAACTGTTTTTT. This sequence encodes CASSLGGTNEKLFF.